This T cell receptor (beta chain) stems from a study of blood T cell repertoires in COVID-19. Background on the study: Italy, Spain and the United States were the sources of the convalescent and acute COVID-19 samples.

CDR3 size: 13 residues. V lost 2 bases and J 0 bases, leaving 8 bases between the germline ends. CDR1 and CDR2 (germline): SQVTM, ANQGSEA. Two negative PCRs, clearance, or symptom resolution characterized the recovered Cohort 3 donors. Sequenced by immunoSEQ multiplex PCR; TCRdb stores in-frame clones only, minus some. Seen here are approximately 210,000 clones, about nine tenths observed once, and the top ten hold around 2.3%. The rearrangement uses TRBV29-1 and TRBJ2-7; D unclear. The sequence derives from a woman aged 30 to 39 who had recovered from COVID-19. Sample: PBMCs or T cells enriched from blood (not recorded which). The CDR3 here is CSVETAISYEQYF. CDR3 bases: TGCAGCGTTGAAACAGCAATCTCCTACGAGCAGTACTTC.